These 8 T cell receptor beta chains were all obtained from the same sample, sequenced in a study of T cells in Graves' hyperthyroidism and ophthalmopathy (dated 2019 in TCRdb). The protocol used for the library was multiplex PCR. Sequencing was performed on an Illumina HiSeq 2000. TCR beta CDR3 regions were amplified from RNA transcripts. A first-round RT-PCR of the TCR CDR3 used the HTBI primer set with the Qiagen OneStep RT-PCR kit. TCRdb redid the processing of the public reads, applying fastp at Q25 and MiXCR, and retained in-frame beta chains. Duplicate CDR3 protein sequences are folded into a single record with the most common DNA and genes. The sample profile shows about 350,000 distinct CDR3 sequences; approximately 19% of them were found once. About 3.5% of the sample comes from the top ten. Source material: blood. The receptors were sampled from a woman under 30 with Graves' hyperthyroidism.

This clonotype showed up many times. CDR3 in DNA: TGTGCCAGCAGTTTATCGTCGGCGGGGGGCAAGGCCCAGTACTTC. Residues: CASSLSSAGGKAQYF. The V call is TRBV27, the J call TRBJ2-5; 8 positions agree with TRBD2. From germline, CDR1 is MNHEY and CDR2 SMNVEV (reference sequence). CDR3 length: 15 residues. J gave up 9 bases and V 0 bases, and 9 bases lay outside the gene matches.

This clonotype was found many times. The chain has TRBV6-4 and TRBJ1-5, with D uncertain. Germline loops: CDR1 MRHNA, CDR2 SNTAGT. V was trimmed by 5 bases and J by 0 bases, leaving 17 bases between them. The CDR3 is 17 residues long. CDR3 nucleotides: TGTGCCAGCAGTCCCGTTATCTTGACATATAGCAATCAGCCCCAGCATTTT. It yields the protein CASSPVILTYSNQPQHF.

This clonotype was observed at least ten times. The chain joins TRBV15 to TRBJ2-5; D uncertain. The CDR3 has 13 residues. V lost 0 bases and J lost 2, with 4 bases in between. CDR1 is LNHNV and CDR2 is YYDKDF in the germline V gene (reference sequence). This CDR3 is CATSRDQQETQYF. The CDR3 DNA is TGTGCCACCAGCAGAGATCAGCAAGAGACCCAGTACTTC. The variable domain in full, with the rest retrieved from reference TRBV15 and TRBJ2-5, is DAMVIQNPRYQVTQFGKPVTLSCSQTLNHNVMYWYQQKSSQAPKLLFHYYDKDFNNEADTPDNFQSRRPNTSFCFLDIRSPGLGDTAMYLCATSRDQQETQYFGPGTRLLVL.

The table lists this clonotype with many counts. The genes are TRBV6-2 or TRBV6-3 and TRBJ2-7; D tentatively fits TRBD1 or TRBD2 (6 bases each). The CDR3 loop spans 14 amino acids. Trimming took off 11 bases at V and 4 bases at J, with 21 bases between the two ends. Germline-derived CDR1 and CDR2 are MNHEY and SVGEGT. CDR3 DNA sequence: TGTGCCGCTCGGGGGCGACAAGTCATTTACGAGCAGTACTTC. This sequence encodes CAARGRQVIYEQYF.

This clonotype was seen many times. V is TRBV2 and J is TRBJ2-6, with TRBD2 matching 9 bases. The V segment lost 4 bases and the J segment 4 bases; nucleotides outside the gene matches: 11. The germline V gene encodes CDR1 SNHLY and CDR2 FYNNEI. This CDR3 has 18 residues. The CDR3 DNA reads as TGTGCCAGCAGTGGCCTCCTAGCGGGGCCGGAAGGGGCCAACGTCCTGACTTTC. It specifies CASSGLLAGPEGANVLTF.

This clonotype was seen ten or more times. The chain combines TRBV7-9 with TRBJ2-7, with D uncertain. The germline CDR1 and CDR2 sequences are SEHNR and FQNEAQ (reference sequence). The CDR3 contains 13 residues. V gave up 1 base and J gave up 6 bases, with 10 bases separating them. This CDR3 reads CASSLGSAREQYF. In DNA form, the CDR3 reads TGTGCCAGCAGCTTAGGCTCGGCCCGCGAGCAGTACTTC.

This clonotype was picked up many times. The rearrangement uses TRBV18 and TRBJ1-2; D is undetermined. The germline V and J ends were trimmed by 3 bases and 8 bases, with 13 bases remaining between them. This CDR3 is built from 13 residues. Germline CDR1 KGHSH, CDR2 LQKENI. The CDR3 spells CASSPPTRYGYTF. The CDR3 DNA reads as TGTGCCAGCTCACCCCCGACTCGTTACGGCTACACCTTC.

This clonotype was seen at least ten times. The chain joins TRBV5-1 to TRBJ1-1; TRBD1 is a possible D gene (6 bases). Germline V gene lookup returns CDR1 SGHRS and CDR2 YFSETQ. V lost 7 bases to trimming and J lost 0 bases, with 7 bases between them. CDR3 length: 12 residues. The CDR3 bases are TGCGCCAGCGGACAGTTGAACACTGAAGCTTTCTTT. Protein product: CASGQLNTEAFF.